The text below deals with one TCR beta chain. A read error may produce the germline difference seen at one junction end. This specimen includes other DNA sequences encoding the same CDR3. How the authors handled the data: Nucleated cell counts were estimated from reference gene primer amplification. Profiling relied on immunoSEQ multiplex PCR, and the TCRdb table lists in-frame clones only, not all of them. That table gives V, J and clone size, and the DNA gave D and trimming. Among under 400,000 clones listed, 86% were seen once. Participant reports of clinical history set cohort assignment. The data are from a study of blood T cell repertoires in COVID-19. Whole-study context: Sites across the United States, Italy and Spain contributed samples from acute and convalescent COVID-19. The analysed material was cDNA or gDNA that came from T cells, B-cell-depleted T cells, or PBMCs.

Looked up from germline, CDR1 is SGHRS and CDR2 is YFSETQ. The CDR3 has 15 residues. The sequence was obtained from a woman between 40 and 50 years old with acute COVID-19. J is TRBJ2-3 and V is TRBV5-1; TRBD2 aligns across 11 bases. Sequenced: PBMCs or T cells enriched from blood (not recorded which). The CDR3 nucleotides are TGTGCCAGCAGCGAGACTAGCGGGGGCACAGATACGCAGTATTTT. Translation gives CASSETSGGTDTQYF.